This T cell receptor delta chain originates from a study of gamma-delta chains in newborns, infants, children. About the study: Polyclonal expansion of innate γδ T cells after birth follows microbial exposure.

The table lists this clone with a few counts. Germline CDR1 reads GEAIGNYY; CDR2 reads EKD. This CDR3 has 15 amino acids. After removal of 3 bases from V and 2 bases from J, the junction contained 6 bases not matched to a gene. TCRdb repeated clone calling on the reads with CATT. Counted here are fewer than 12,000 delta-chain clones, approximately 8.3% occurring once; the ten biggest clones make up just under 9%. The material sequenced was blood. V usage is TRDV2 and J usage is TRDJ1; 9 bases fit TRDD3. The sequence was collected from a child who was a newborn, infant or young child, either healthy, febrile or measles-vaccinated (not recorded which). CDR3 sequence reads: CACDRLGDGTDKLIF. The CDR3 coding sequence is TGTGCCTGTGACCGTCTGGGGGATGGGACCGATAAACTCATCTTT.